This T cell receptor (beta chain) appears in the sequencing data of a study of T-cell reconstitution after alpha-beta-depleted transplantation in children. Unique molecular identifiers were incorporated into the prepared TCRbeta library. MiXCR, applied by TCRdb to the PCR reads, yields one record per CDR3 protein. Of hundreds of thousands of distinct CDR3 sequences in the sample, 15% to 20% were seen once. Ten or more counts support this clonotype. Trimming left V 3 bases short and J 1 base short, with 10 bases between. CDR1 and CDR2 (germline): KGHSH, LQKENI. The CDR3 loop spans 15 amino acids. The chain is built from TRBV18 and TRBJ1-5; D remains ambiguous. This TCR derives from a human donor who donated a stem cell graft to a child with acute myeloid leukemia. Sequenced material: PBMCs from the stem cell graft donor, taken from the stem cell graft. The CDR3 here is CASSPAGQSNQPQHF. The DNA for the CDR3 is TGTGCCAGCTCACCTGCAGGCCAAAGCAATCAGCCCCAGCATTTT. The whole variable domain, remainder taken from reference TRBV18 and TRBJ1-5, is NAGVMQNPRHLVRRRGQEARLRCSPMKGHSHVYWYRQLPEEGLKFMVYLQKENIIDESGMPKERFSAEFPKEGPSILRIQQVVRGDSAAYFCASSPAGQSNQPQHFGDGTRLSIL.